Detailed here is one T cell receptor beta chain. These data originate in a study of OX40 agonist ivuxolimab in advanced cancers. Overall study context: Those treated in dose escalation had hepatocellular carcinoma, melanoma, renal cell cancer or head and neck cancer.

The CDR3 spans 13 residues. Per the germline V gene, CDR1 is MNHEY and CDR2 is SVGAGI. V lost 10 bases and J lost 5; bases outside the gene matches: 9. Measured with immunoSEQ multiplex PCR; TCRdb has only the in-frame clones, and not every one. The table has about 90,000 clones, 70% to 90% seen once. The source is an adult with an advanced solid tumor such as melanoma, head and neck, liver or kidney cancer. The chain links TRBV6-5 to TRBJ2-7, with 9 bases matching TRBD1. Material: CD4+ or CD8+ T cells sorted from blood, obtained in a trial of the OX40 agonist ivuxolimab. CDR3 DNA: TGTGCCATAACAGGGACAGGGAAGCACGAGCAGTACTTC. This translates into CAITGTGKHEQYF.